These 22 T cell receptor beta chains share one sample of origin, sequenced in a study of blood T cells in healthy people across ages. A J-beta primer mix and a sample-barcoded 5' primer were used in a second PCR of about 7 to 12 cycles. MiXCR was run by TCRdb on the 5' RACE reads, yielding one entry per CDR3 protein. Altogether about 930,000 distinct CDR3 sequences are present, 25% to 35% being singletons, with the ten largest covering about 9.4%. Separately, the same data were catalogued under a study of T cells of mothers and their children.

Specimen: blood. All receptors derive from a woman aged 40 to 50 in good health.

This clonotype was seen more than once but under ten times. The CDR3 DNA follows: TGCAGTGCTAGATGGTCGGAAGACACCGGGGAGCTGTTTTTT. This sequence encodes CSARWSEDTGELFF. The chain is built from TRBV20-1 and TRBJ2-2; D is undetermined. Germline V gene data show CDR1 as DFQATT and CDR2 as SNEGSKA (reference sequence). The CDR3 contains 14 residues. Trimming pared 2 bases from V and 3 bases from J, leaving 10 bases between.

This clonotype was detected only a few times. The chain joins TRBV6-2 or TRBV6-3 to TRBJ1-6; 10 bases agree with TRBD1. V was pared by 4 bases and J by 9 bases, with 6 bases of the junction left unmatched. The CDR3 contains 15 residues. Germline V CDR1 and CDR2: MNHEY, SVGEGT. The CDR3 bases are TGTGCCAGCAGTTCCATCCGGGACAGGGGTTCACCCCTCCACTTT. This sequence encodes CASSSIRDRGSPLHF.

The chain couples TRBV21-1 to TRBJ1-1; the table's D call of TRBD1 was not tested on the DNA. TRBV21-1 is a listed pseudogene. The CDR3 is 14 amino acids. CDR3 sequence: CATQSSRGPTEAFF. The CDR3 nucleotides read TGTGCCACCCAATCGAGCAGGGGGCCCACTGAAGCTTTCTTT.

This clonotype appeared a few times. V usage is TRBV20-1 and J usage is TRBJ2-3; D assignment may be TRBD1 or TRBD2 (6 bases each). Trimming took 6 bases from V and 4 from J, leaving 14 bases between them. The CDR3 extends over 13 amino acids. Germline V gene data show CDR1 as DFQATT and CDR2 as SNEGSKA (reference sequence). The CDR3 protein is CSAPRGGPDTQYF. The CDR3 region has the DNA TGCAGTGCCCCTCGAGGGGGGCCAGATACGCAGTATTTT.

This chain uses TRBV5-6 with TRBJ2-7, with 8 bases fitting TRBD2. The J call may be mistaken, given a closer DNA end match to TRBJ2-5. The germline CDR1 and CDR2 sequences are SGHDT and YYEEEE. The CDR3 contains 15 residues. The CDR3 DNA sequence: TGTGCCAGCAGCTTCCAACCGGGGGGGCTGGAGACCCAGTACTTC. This translates into CASSFQPGGLETQYF.

The rearrangement uses TRBV3-1 and TRBJ2-5; 8 nucleotides agree with TRBD2. The DNA end lines up better with TRBJ2-7; the J call may be wrong. Looked up from germline, CDR1 is LGHDT and CDR2 is YNNKEL (reference sequence). The CDR3 totals 13 residues. The CDR3 is CASSLYGGGEQYF. Written as DNA, the CDR3 is TGTGCCAGCAGCCTCTACGGGGGGGGCGAGCAGTACTTC.

This clonotype has a handful of counts. V and J are TRBV5-1 and TRBJ1-6, with 8 bases matching TRBD1. J was trimmed by 10 bases and V by 3 bases; bases with no gene match: 9. The CDR3 sequence is 15 residues long. Germline assignment: CDR1 SGHRS and CDR2 YFSETQ. Here the CDR3 DNA reads TGCGCCAGCAGCTCCGGGACAGGAAGGGAATCACCCCTCCACTTT. Its protein is CASSSGTGRESPLHF.

Note on this clonotype: One end of the junction fails to match germline, which may point to a read error. The rearrangement uses TRBV7-6 and TRBJ2-5; D may be TRBD1 or TRBD2 (5 bases each). From germline, CDR1 is SGHVS and CDR2 FNYEAQ. This CDR3 spans 12 amino acids. The CDR3: CASSLVGETKYF. CDR3 nucleotide sequence: TGTGCCAGCAGCTTAGTAGGGGAGACCAAGTACTTC.

This clonotype was detected many times. The rearrangement links TRBV9 to TRBJ2-4; the D is unclear. Deletions cut 0 bases from V and 5 bases from J, with 12 bases between. CDR3 length equals 15 residues. Looked up from germline, CDR1 is SGDLS and CDR2 is YYNGEE. CDR3 nucleotide sequence: TGTGCCAGCAGCGTAGAAGGTGGCAGAGAAAACATTCAGTACTTC. Protein product: CASSVEGGRENIQYF.

This clonotype was seen a handful of times. V gene TRBV5-1 combines with J gene TRBJ2-1; TRBD1 agrees at 8 bases. The germline V gene encodes CDR1 SGHRS and CDR2 YFSETQ. The trim removed 1 base at V and 2 bases at J, leaving 2 bases unmatched. The CDR3 covers 15 residues. DNA for the CDR3: TGCGCCAGCAGCTTGCCGACAGGGGCCTACAATGAGCAGTTCTTC. Encoded protein: CASSLPTGAYNEQFF.

The chain recombines TRBV28 with TRBJ1-4, with D tentatively TRBD1 (5 bases). The V end lost 3 bases, the J end lost 8 bases, and 13 bases lay between the germline ends. This CDR3 contains 14 residues. The germline V gene has CDR1 MDHEN and CDR2 SYDVKM. CDR3 DNA: TGTGCCAGCAGTTTGGGGGGAAGGAAAGAAAAACTGTTTTTT. This encodes CASSLGGRKEKLFF.

This chain connects TRBV9 to TRBJ1-2, with TRBD1 matching over 7 bases. J was trimmed by 0 bases and V by 3 bases; bases with no gene match: 5. The CDR3 extends over 15 amino acids. In germline, CDR1 is SGDLS, CDR2 YYNGEE. CDR3 residues: CASSGDRVSNYGYTF. The CDR3 nucleotides are TGTGCCAGCAGCGGCGACAGGGTCTCTAACTATGGCTACACCTTC.

This clonotype showed up many times. The rearrangement uses TRBV15 and TRBJ2-5; D call uncertain. The CDR3 is 15 amino acids. CDR1 is LNHNV and CDR2 is YYDKDF in the germline V gene (reference sequence). Trimming cost V 0 bases and J 1 base, with 9 bases left between them. CDR3 in amino acids: CATSRDWGGQETQYF. The CDR3 DNA sequence: TGTGCCACCAGCAGAGACTGGGGTGGCCAAGAGACCCAGTACTTC. The full variable domain, rest sourced from reference TRBV15 and TRBJ2-5, is DAMVIQNPRYQVTQFGKPVTLSCSQTLNHNVMYWYQQKSSQAPKLLFHYYDKDFNNEADTPDNFQSRRPNTSFCFLDIRSPGLGDTAMYLCATSRDWGGQETQYFGPGTRLLVL.

This clonotype occurred many times. This chain connects TRBV7-6 to TRBJ2-7; 8 bases align to TRBD1. After removal of 3 bases from V and 9 bases from J, the junction contained 22 bases not matched to a gene. The CDR3 runs to 18 residues. Germline CDR1 and CDR2: SGHVS and FNYEAQ. In nucleotides, the CDR3 is TGTGCCAGCAGCTTCCCCGGACAGGGAGCCGGGGATTCTTTCGCGCAGTACTTC. This gives the protein CASSFPGQGAGDSFAQYF.

This clonotype was detected only a few times. The V call is TRBV2, the J call TRBJ1-4, with no clear D. V lost 7 bases and J lost 8, with 14 bases in between. Germline V gene sequence: CDR1 SNHLY, CDR2 FYNNEI. The CDR3 has 13 amino acids. CDR3 region: CASKRLLGEKLFF. CDR3 DNA sequence: TGTGCCAGCAAGAGACTTTTGGGAGAAAAACTGTTTTTT.

Notes on this clonotype: A much larger clone sits a single nucleotide away, making a read error possible. The gene calls are TRBV2 and TRBJ2-1, with D possibly TRBD2 on 7 matching bases. CDR3 length: 14 residues. Germline-derived CDR1 and CDR2 are SNHLY and FYNNEI. This chain's CDR3 is CASSEAGGLNERFF. The DNA for the CDR3 is TGTGCCAGCAGTGAAGCGGGGGGGCTAAATGAGCGGTTCTTC.

This clonotype was detected ten times or more. The J gene is TRBJ1-2, the V gene TRBV20-1; D is unclear. In germline, CDR1 is DFQATT, CDR2 SNEGSKA (reference sequence). CDR3 size: 13 residues. V lost 3 bases, J lost 4 bases, and 12 bases lay in between. CDR3 loop: CSASGRLGYGYTF. The DNA for the CDR3 is TGCAGTGCTAGTGGCCGCCTGGGCTATGGCTACACCTTC.

Only a few counts were recorded for this clonotype. This chain connects TRBV29-1 to TRBJ1-2; 7 bases align to TRBD1. The ends lost 7 bases at V and 8 bases at J; junction bases unmatched: 7. CDR1 SQVTM and CDR2 ANQGSEA come from the germline V gene. There are 11 residues in the CDR3. DNA for the CDR3: TGCAGCGGGGAAACAGGGGACGGCTACACCTTC. Encoded protein: CSGETGDGYTF.

V is TRBV20-1 and J is TRBJ2-1; D possibly uses TRBD1 or TRBD2 (5 bases each). The CDR3 runs to 15 residues. V lost 1 base to trimming and J lost 7 bases, with 17 bases between them. The germline V gene encodes CDR1 DFQATT and CDR2 SNEGSKA (reference sequence). This chain's CDR3 is CSARVGTNFLNEQFF. CDR3 bases: TGCAGTGCTAGAGTTGGGACGAATTTTCTGAATGAGCAGTTCTTC.

This clonotype was seen a few times. The gene calls are TRBV18 and TRBJ1-2; D is uncertain. The CDR3 is 14 amino acids. CDR1 is KGHSH and CDR2 is LQKENI in the germline V gene. Between the trimmed V and J ends, which lost 5 bases and 6 bases, there was a span of 16 bases. CDR3 DNA sequence: TGTGCCAGCTCAGGCGGACGGTCCCCTAATGGCTACACCTTC. Protein: CASSGGRSPNGYTF.

This chain uses TRBV4-1 with TRBJ2-3, with TRBD2 identical over 13 bases. From germline, CDR1 is MGHRA and CDR2 YSYEKL. The CDR3 extends over 16 amino acids. The V gene end was trimmed by 4 bases and the J gene end by 5 bases; junction bases not matched to a gene: 6. CDR3 DNA: TGCGCCAGCAGCCGAGGACTAGCGGGGGACCGAGATACGCAGTATTTT. Its translation: CASSRGLAGDRDTQYF.

Remarks on this clonotype: A single base separates this from a much larger clone, so it may be a read error. No conserved phenylalanine or tryptophan ends this CDR3, so it is likely a read error. The chain couples TRBV6-5 to TRBJ2-7; 7 bases agree with TRBD2. This CDR3 is 15 amino acids long. CDR1 is MNHEY, CDR2 SVGAGI, per germline. The V and J ends lost 3 bases and 4 bases, in that order; junction bases with no gene match: 9. This CDR3 reads CASSYGAGKGYEQYC. The CDR3, as DNA: TGTGCCAGCAGTTATGGAGCGGGAAAGGGATACGAGCAGTACTGC.